A selection of T cell receptor beta chains follows, all from one sample in a study of blood T cells in healthy people across ages. One entry per CDR3 protein, called by TCRdb with MiXCR from the 5' RACE reads. The table records hundreds of thousands of distinct CDR3 sequences, approximately 25% of them present only once. The same data also contributed to another study, on T cells of mothers and their children.

Sequencing used blood. Source of these receptors: a boy younger than 18 in good health. CDR3s include the opening cysteine and the closing phenylalanine or tryptophan. D genes are given only for firm matches. Only part of the rows carry a size: once, few, many, or a class if the clone is expanded.

size	D	J	V	DNA	CDR3
.	.	TRBJ2-1	TRBV29-1	TGCAGCGCCGAAGGGGAGTCGGATGAGCAGTTCTTC	CSAEGESDEQFF
.	TRBD1	TRBJ2-5	TRBV7-6	TGTGCCAGCAGCATAGGGACAGGGGGCCAAGAGACCCAGTACTTC	CASSIGTGGQETQYF
.	.	TRBJ1-5	TRBV20-1	TGCAGTGCTTTGGGGGAAGAGGGCAATCAGCCCCAGCATTTT	CSALGEEGNQPQHF
.	.	TRBJ2-7	TRBV4-1	TGCGCCAGCAGCCAGACCCCGATCGAGCAGTACTTC	CASSQTPIEQYF
few	TRBD1	TRBJ2-7	TRBV20-1	TGCAGTGCGGTTAATGAGACAGGGAACTACGAGCAGTACTTC	CSAVNETGNYEQYF
many	.	TRBJ2-1	TRBV5-1	TGTGCCAGCAGCTTAGAGGGGGGGGCTTACAATGAGCAGTTCTTC	CASSLEGGAYNEQFF
.	.	TRBJ2-5	TRBV12-3/TRBV12-4	TGTGCCAGCACCGACCTGGGGGAATTGGAGACCCAGTACTTC	CASTDLGELETQYF
.	.	TRBJ2-1	TRBV12-3/TRBV12-4	TGTGCCAGCAATAAAGGACTCGCGATGAATGAGCAGTTCTTC	CASNKGLAMNEQFF
many	TRBD1	TRBJ2-1	TRBV5-1	TGCGCCAGCAGCTTGGCGCCGGGACAGAACAACAATGAGCAGTTCTTC	CASSLAPGQNNNEQFF
few	.	TRBJ1-5	TRBV5-6	TGTGCCAGCAGCTTCTGGGCAGACAGTAGCAATCAGCCCCAGCATTTT	CASSFWADSSNQPQHF
.	TRBD2	TRBJ2-7	TRBV20-1	TGCAGTGCTAGAGATCGGCTAGCGGGAGGTGTCTCCTCCTACGAGCAGTACTTC	CSARDRLAGGVSSYEQYF
.	.	TRBJ2-1	TRBV4-2	TGTGCCAGCAGCCCCACCGTGTCCTACAATGAGCAGTTCTTC	CASSPTVSYNEQFF
.	.	TRBJ1-1	TRBV7-2	TGTGCCAGCAGCTCGAAACAGGGCACTGAAGCTTTCTTT	CASSSKQGTEAFF
few	TRBD1	TRBJ2-5	TRBV20-1	TGCAGTGCTAATACAGGGGGCGCTTGGGAAGAGACCCAGTACTTC	CSANTGGAWEETQYF
.	.	TRBJ2-3	TRBV7-2	TGTGCCAGCAGCCGAAGTGGGGATTTCACAGATACGCAGTATTTT	CASSRSGDFTDTQYF
.	.	TRBJ2-5	TRBV28	TGTGCCAGCAGTTCTGGGGGGATGGAGACCCAGTACTTC	CASSSGGMETQYF
few	TRBD1	TRBJ2-1	TRBV11-1	TGTGCCAGCAGCCCGCCCTCGACAGGGAAGATAAATGAGCAGTTCTTC	CASSPPSTGKINEQFF
.	.	TRBJ1-4	TRBV10-3	TGTGCCATCAGTGAGTCTGGAAAACTGTTTTTT	CAISESGKLFF
.	TRBD2	TRBJ2-6	TRBV4-3	TGCGCCAGCAGCCAAGAGCTAGGGGTAGCGGGGAGCTCTGGGGCCAACGTCCTGACTTTC	CASSQELGVAGSSGANVLTF
.	.	TRBJ2-7	TRBV20-1	TGCAGTGACAGAGAGGATCGAGCAGGGCCCTACGAGCAGTACTTC	CSDREDRAGPYEQYF
.	.	TRBJ2-1	TRBV11-2	TGTGCCAGCAGAGTAGGGGGGGCCCAGGCAACATGGAATGAGCAGTTCTTC	CASRVGGAQATWNEQFF
.	.	TRBJ1-1	TRBV11-2	TGTGCCAGCAGCGTAAACAGCGCGGGGAACACTGAAGCTTTCTTT	CASSVNSAGNTEAFF
.	TRBD1	TRBJ2-7	TRBV7-3	TGTGCCAGCAGCTTGGGACAGATAGGCGAGCAGTACTTC	CASSLGQIGEQYF
.	TRBD1	TRBJ2-5	TRBV12-3/TRBV12-4	TGTGCCAGCCAGAGGACAGGTATACAAGAGACCCAGTACTTC	CASQRTGIQETQYF
few	.	TRBJ1-2	TRBV27	TGTGCCAGCAGTTTAGGTCCGTGGAACTTCTATGGCTACACCTTC	CASSLGPWNFYGYTF
.	TRBD2	TRBJ2-1	TRBV12-3/TRBV12-4	TGTGCCAGCAGTCACGGGACTAGCGGGGGAGATGAGCAGTTCTTC	CASSHGTSGGDEQFF
.	TRBD2	TRBJ2-5	TRBV28	TGTGCCAGCAGTTTATCTAGCGGGGCTGAAGAGACCCAGTACTTC	CASSLSSGAEETQYF
.	TRBD1	TRBJ2-7	TRBV29-1	TGCAGCGTCCCCTCGGGACAGGGCTACGAGCAGTACTTC	CSVPSGQGYEQYF
.	.	TRBJ1-1	TRBV7-3	TGTGCCAGCAGCTTAAAGGGGGGGAAGGGGATGAACACTGAAGCTTTCTTT	CASSLKGGKGMNTEAFF
.	.	TRBJ1-2	TRBV6-6	TGTGCCAGCAGTTACCGGACTCTCTATGGCTACACCTTC	CASSYRTLYGYTF
few	TRBD2	TRBJ2-1	TRBV7-9	TGTGCCAGCAGCGACTTCGGGACTAGCGGTTTTGGTGAGCAGTTCTTC	CASSDFGTSGFGEQFF
few	.	TRBJ1-1	TRBV15	TGTGCCACCAGCAGAGGGGGGTTCACTGAAGCTTTCTTT	CATSRGGFTEAFF
.	.	TRBJ2-2	TRBV12-3/TRBV12-4	TGTGCCAGCAACGGGGGCACCGGGGAGCTGTTTTTT	CASNGGTGELFF
few	TRBD1	TRBJ1-2	TRBV20-1	TGCAGTGCTAGGACGACAGGGGCTCATGGCTACACCTTC	CSARTTGAHGYTF
.	.	TRBJ2-1	TRBV20-1	TGCAGTGGATTACGGGAGATGGAGGAGCAGTTCTTC	CSGLREMEEQFF
.	.	TRBJ2-1	TRBV20-1	TGCAGTGCCACTGGGGGGCGCAATGAGCAGTTCTTC	CSATGGRNEQFF
.	.	TRBJ2-7	TRBV11-2	TGTGCCAGCAGCTTAGTGGATAGCTCCTACGAGCAGTACTTC	CASSLVDSSYEQYF
.	.	TRBJ2-2	TRBV12-3/TRBV12-4	TGTGCCAGCAGTTTTCGCCTAGCCCAGGGCGGGGAGCTGTTTTTT	CASSFRLAQGGELFF
.	.	TRBJ2-2	TRBV4-2	TGTGCCAGCAGCCAAGATCGGGGTCCCGGGGAGCTGTTTTTT	CASSQDRGPGELFF
once	TRBD2	TRBJ2-7	TRBV5-1	TGCGCCAGCAGCCGGACGGAGCGGGGGACCTACGAGCAGTACTTC	CASSRTERGTYEQYF
few	TRBD2	TRBJ2-1	TRBV7-3	TGTGCCAGCAGCAGAGCGGGGGGGTCTTACAATGAGCAGTTCTTC	CASSRAGGSYNEQFF
.	TRBD1	TRBJ1-1	TRBV7-2	TGTGCCAGCAGCGACCCAGGGGGTCGGACTGAAGCTTTCTTT	CASSDPGGRTEAFF
few	.	TRBJ2-5	TRBV20-1	TGCAGTGCTGTAAGGATGGGAACCCAAGAGACCCAGTACTTC	CSAVRMGTQETQYF
few	.	TRBJ1-5	TRBV12-3/TRBV12-4	TGTGCCAGCAGTGCCCGTGATCAGCCCCAGCATTTT	CASSARDQPQHF
.	TRBD2	TRBJ2-1	TRBV10-3	TGTGCCATCAGTGAGTCCCGGGGGGGATCGAATGAGCAGTTCTTC	CAISESRGGSNEQFF
.	TRBD1	TRBJ2-1	TRBV29-1	TGCAGCGTAGTAGACAGGGGACTTTACAATGAGCAGTTCTTC	CSVVDRGLYNEQFF
few	TRBD1	TRBJ2-1	TRBV24-1	TGTGCCACCGAGACAGGGGGGCTCGATGAGCAGTTCTTC	CATETGGLDEQFF
.	.	TRBJ2-1	TRBV14	TGTGCCAGCAGCCTCTGTAGAAACTCCTACAATGAGCAGTTCTTC	CASSLCRNSYNEQFF
few	.	TRBJ1-4	TRBV5-6	TGTGCCAGCGGCTCGCAGACGTGGGGTGAAAAACTGTTTTTT	CASGSQTWGEKLFF